The sequence of this T cell receptor (beta chain) was determined in a study of early T cells in non-severe SARS-CoV-2 infection. In the study overall: The authors sequenced bulk RNA from unsorted whole blood, leaving chains unpaired.

This clonotype was seen repeatedly, ten times or more. Its antigen is unidentified. Study-wide points: VDJdb matches were skewed toward anti-spike CD8 T cell responses.

Individual cDNA molecules each received unique molecular identifiers attached to them. MiXCR, run by TCRdb on the 5' RACE reads, gives a single entry per CDR3 protein. The data contain almost 65,000 distinct CDR3 sequences, 4% to 5.5% of them singletons. Sequences were obtained from whole blood. The source of this sequence is an adult who was a healthcare worker with PCR-confirmed SARS-CoV-2 infection or an uninfected control (not recorded which).

The CDR3 protein is CSARDPLYEQYF. The CDR3 DNA is TGCAGTGCTAGAGATCCCCTTTACGAGCAGTACTTC. The chain links TRBV20-1 to TRBJ2-7; unclear D gene. V dropped 0 bases and J dropped 4 bases, with 7 bases sitting between them. Germline CDR1 and CDR2: DFQATT and SNEGSKA (reference sequence). The length of the CDR3 is 12 residues.